This T cell receptor beta chain was retrieved from a study of HIV-infected patients and healthy controls (dated 2014 in TCRdb). With respect to the entire study: Whether deep TCR repertoire sequencing of small blood samples from HIV patients could capture immune perturbation and reconstitution was tested in the study.

SuperScript III was used to reverse transcribe 500 ng RNA with primers targeting the alpha and beta constant regions. Alpha and beta chain libraries were generated separately via chain-specific third strand synthesis with multiplexing indices. To avoid primer bias, the protocol used one single primer pair to amplify every rearrangement within a chain, and the protocol also attached molecular barcodes to each cDNA molecule. T4 RNA Ligase 1 joined purified cDNA to a 5' RACE adapter that carried a random hexamer and the SP2 sequencing primer site. Second strand synthesis was primed from the SP2 site with Phusion polymerase, using slow temperature ramps to favor optimal annealing. Two random hexamer sequences, both added before amplification and joined together, made up the 12-nucleotide barcode of each molecule. An amplification PCR of approximately 25 cycles with P5s and P7 primers came after a short first PCR that had added P5 and P7 adapter elements plus a second index. A total of about 25 PCR cycles were applied to the libraries, which were quantified on a Qubit, sized on a Bioanalyzer, and diluted to 4 nM. Sequencing of the normalized libraries was performed on an Illumina MiSeq with 2 x 250 paired-end kits. Reverse transcription reactions underwent purification over MinElute columns, with elution into around 9.9 ul Tris-Cl. Adapter ligations ran for 23 hours at 16 degrees C and were afterwards cleaned with AMPure XP beads at a 1:1 ratio. As for how the authors treated the data: Demultiplexed FASTQ files were processed with a modified Decombinator by which V, J, insert and barcode information was output. Sequences that shared a barcode but differed from the dominant sequence were discarded as errors, and original cDNA molecules were estimated by counting barcodes clustered at Levenshtein distance 3. The R packages ineq, vegan, igraph and RCytoscape were used for downstream analyses, together with IMGT nomenclature and CDR3 definitions. V gene usage was calculated across distinct sequences, with every TCR tallied a single time to avoid skew from clonal expansion. Similarity networks connected unique CDR3 amino acid sequences within a donor whenever two sequences differed by a single Levenshtein edit. Published HIV-specific CDR3s (around 90 alpha, roughly 690 beta) and CMV-specific CDR3s (roughly 14 alpha, a few hundred beta) were compiled and searched for in the repertoires. Random subsampling to size-matched repertoires showed patients' decreased diversity was not caused by their lower sequence numbers. TCRdb ran its own pipeline on the public reads, namely fastp trimming at Q25 and MiXCR clone calling, and kept in-frame beta chains. Every entry covers one CDR3 protein and lists the most common genes and DNA from its rows. These V and J calls rely on TCRdb rather than the paper's analysis. The sample has more than 15,000 distinct CDR3 sequences on record, more than 7.5% of them singletons. In total, the top ten clones hold approximately 5.1% of the sample.

Since whole blood was used without any cell fractionation, the repertoire reflected all peripheral T cells in unsorted form. As controls, ten healthy donors without infection were sampled, and four of the ten donors were sampled a second time approximately 14 weeks later. For RNA extraction, 2.5 to 3 ml of peripheral blood was drawn into Tempus tubes. Residual genomic DNA was removed with the TURBO-DNase kit and globin mRNA was depleted with GLOBINclear. The research as a whole found: Slight age and sex profile differences between the study cohorts did not explain the observed diversity differences. Roughly threefold more distinct CDR3s and higher Shannon diversity were observed in healthy control repertoires than in untreated HIV+ repertoires. Differing numbers of distinct sequences in patients and controls hindered comparison, and size-matching assigned excessive weight to rare events in the HIV-infected data. Using whole blood restricted sequencing depth and prevented separating the dynamics of distinct T-cell subpopulations. The apparent post-therapy recovery of the Gini index in HIV-infected patients was not reproduced in size-matched repertoire data. Pairing of alpha and beta chains was not determined in the samples. MAIT cell alpha-chain CDR3s were found at high frequency in healthy controls but were severely depleted in HIV+ repertoires. During therapy, HIV-associated CDR3s significantly decreased in frequency, while CMV-associated CDR3s did not change significantly, though most became more frequent. By Jaccard index and by the count of highly shared sequences, healthy controls shared more CDR3s between individuals than HIV+ patients did. Donor HLA types were not determined in the study. Oligoclonality may be reflected in the significantly higher mean Gini indices of HIV-infected repertoires compared with controls. Mean usage differed significantly between HIV-infected patients and controls for eight alpha and eight beta V genes. Processing included only sixteen HIV-infected individuals, and this was regarded by the authors as a major limit on how widely the findings apply.

For CDR1 and CDR2, the germline V gene lists SGHTA and FQGNSA. V trim: 5 bases; J trim: 2 bases; unmatched bases: 5. Including the terminal cysteine and phenylalanine, the CDR3 comprises 15 residues. Of all the DNA, just the CDR3 is kept, 45 bases in frame from base 1. This clonotype was counted only a few times. No antigen is known for it. Base qualities are missing; no much larger clone stands one base away. This sequence was found in an adult in good health. The specimen sequenced was blood. The chain couples TRBV7-2 to TRBJ2-3, and TRBD2 aligns with 9 junction nucleotides. The CDR3 region reads CASSATSGPTDTQYF. The nucleotide sequence reads TGTGCCAGCAGCGCGACTAGCGGTCCCACAGATACGCAGTATTTT.